This is a list of T cell receptor beta chains from one sample in a study of cytomegalovirus exposure and HLA in healthy donors. TCRdb keeps only in-frame clones here, not all; method: immunoSEQ multiplex PCR. The data contain some 200,000 clones, 80% to 85% of them seen just once; the ten biggest clones take up approximately 0.74%. Sequencing was carried out using PBMCs. Receptors were obtained from a woman younger than 35 in good health and CMV-seronegative. CDR3s include the opening cysteine and the closing phenylalanine or tryptophan. Fields, in order: clone size, J gene, V gene, D gene, CDR3 DNA, CDR3 protein. D genes are given only for firm matches. Expanded clones get a size class; other rows say once, few or many, or leave the size out.

size: few
J: TRBJ1-1
V: TRBV10-3
D: .
DNA: TGTGCCATCAGTGAGGCGGGGGGGGCAATGAACACTGAAGCTTTCTTT
CDR3: CAISEAGGAMNTEAFF

size: .
J: TRBJ2-1
V: TRBV27
D: .
DNA: TGTGCCAGCAGTTACTATTCCGGTGAGCAGTTCTTC
CDR3: CASSYYSGEQFF

size: .
J: TRBJ2-7
V: TRBV6-1
D: .
DNA: TGTGCCAGTGACTTCGTACGCTCCTACGAGCAGTACTTC
CDR3: CASDFVRSYEQYF

size: few
J: TRBJ2-7
V: TRBV10-2
D: TRBD1
DNA: TGCGCCAGCAGTGAGCAGGGGGCCCCTTACGAGCAGTACTTC
CDR3: CASSEQGAPYEQYF

size: .
J: TRBJ2-3
V: TRBV10-1
D: .
DNA: TGCGCCAGCAGTGTAGCGGCTTACGGCACAGATACGCAGTATTTT
CDR3: CASSVAAYGTDTQYF

size: .
J: TRBJ2-7
V: TRBV5-3
D: .
DNA: TGTGCCAGAAGCTTTGAGAGGCAGGGGAATGAATCCTACGAGCAGTACTTC
CDR3: CARSFERQGNESYEQYF

size: few
J: TRBJ2-7
V: TRBV6-4
D: TRBD1
DNA: TGTGCCAGCAGTGACACAGGGGGCGGGAGATACGAGCAGTACTTC
CDR3: CASSDTGGGRYEQYF

size: .
J: TRBJ1-1
V: TRBV18
D: .
DNA: TGTGCCAGCTCACAACTAAACGAGGGTCGGACTGAAGCTTTCTTT
CDR3: CASSQLNEGRTEAFF

size: .
J: TRBJ1-1
V: TRBV7-9
D: TRBD1
DNA: TGTGCCAGCAAGGGGGCGGGGAACACTGAAGCTTTCTTT
CDR3: CASKGAGNTEAFF

size: .
J: TRBJ2-7
V: TRBV2
D: TRBD2
DNA: TGTGCCAGCAGCGATACTAGCGGGAGCACCCACGAGCAGTACTTC
CDR3: CASSDTSGSTHEQYF

size: .
J: TRBJ1-1
V: TRBV2
D: TRBD1
DNA: TGTGCCAGCGGGACAGGGAGTGAAGCTTTCTTT
CDR3: CASGTGSEAFF

size: .
J: TRBJ2-7
V: TRBV27
D: TRBD1
DNA: TGTGCCAGCAGTCTACTCGGACAGGGCTACGAGCAGTACTTC
CDR3: CASSLLGQGYEQYF

size: .
J: TRBJ2-7
V: TRBV2
D: .
DNA: TGTGCCAGCAGTGATTTGGGACTCTACGAGCAGTACTTC
CDR3: CASSDLGLYEQYF

size: .
J: TRBJ1-1
V: TRBV7-2
D: TRBD1
DNA: TGTGCCAGCAGCTTACCGAAGTACCACAGGGGACCTAACACTGAAGCTTTCTTT
CDR3: CASSLPKYHRGPNTEAFF

size: .
J: TRBJ2-3
V: TRBV2
D: TRBD1
DNA: TGTGCCAGCAGGCGGGACAGGCCGAGCACAGATACGCAGTATTTT
CDR3: CASRRDRPSTDTQYF

size: .
J: TRBJ2-7
V: TRBV7-9
D: TRBD1
DNA: TGTGCCAGCAGCCCCAACCCTCGACAGGGAATCACCTACGAGCAGTACTTC
CDR3: CASSPNPRQGITYEQYF

size: .
J: TRBJ2-3
V: TRBV4-2
D: TRBD2
DNA: TGTGCCAGCAGCCAAGTTGTACTAGCGGGTCACATGGTAGGGACAGATACGCAGTATTTT
CDR3: CASSQVVLAGHMVGTDTQYF

size: .
J: TRBJ1-2
V: TRBV6-5
D: .
DNA: TGTGCCAGCACCGATGGACAGACCGACTATGGCTACACCTTC
CDR3: CASTDGQTDYGYTF

size: .
J: TRBJ2-3
V: TRBV7-3
D: TRBD2
DNA: TGTGCCAGCAGCTTAAAGAGCGGGAGGTGGGGAGATACGCAGTATTTT
CDR3: CASSLKSGRWGDTQYF

size: .
J: TRBJ2-7
V: TRBV27
D: TRBD2
DNA: TGTGCCAGCGGGACTAGCGTGGCCTACGAGCAGTACTTC
CDR3: CASGTSVAYEQYF

size: .
J: TRBJ1-2
V: TRBV10-2
D: .
DNA: TGCGCCACAGGGAGGGACGACAACTATGGCTACACCTTC
CDR3: CATGRDDNYGYTF

size: once
J: TRBJ2-5
V: TRBV28
D: TRBD1
DNA: TGTGCCAGCAGTTTATTTTCGCTCCGGGACAGGGGGCCCCAAGAGACCCAGTACTTC
CDR3: CASSLFSLRDRGPQETQYF

size: once
J: TRBJ2-1
V: TRBV15
D: TRBD1
DNA: TGTGCCACCAGCAGAGTCCGGGACAGGGGGCACCACAATGAGCAGTTCTTC
CDR3: CATSRVRDRGHHNEQFF

size: .
J: TRBJ2-1
V: TRBV7-2
D: TRBD1
DNA: TGTGCCAGCAGCTCCGGACAGGGGGCGCATGGTGAGCAGTTCTTC
CDR3: CASSSGQGAHGEQFF

size: .
J: TRBJ2-3
V: TRBV19
D: TRBD2
DNA: TGTGCCAGTTGCACAATAGCGGGGAGGAGAGATACGCAGTATTTT
CDR3: CASCTIAGRRDTQYF

size: .
J: TRBJ2-1
V: TRBV7-6
D: TRBD2
DNA: TGTGCCAGCAGCTTAGCAGCGGGGGACTACAATGAGCAGTTCTTC
CDR3: CASSLAAGDYNEQFF

size: .
J: TRBJ2-7
V: TRBV7-2
D: TRBD2
DNA: TGTGCCAGCAGCGTTGAGTTAGCGGGATTCTACGAGCAGTACTTC
CDR3: CASSVELAGFYEQYF

size: .
J: TRBJ2-1
V: TRBV19
D: TRBD1
DNA: TGTGCCAGTAGTGGCAACCGGGACAGGGGATACAATGAGCAGTTCTTC
CDR3: CASSGNRDRGYNEQFF

size: .
J: TRBJ1-3
V: TRBV6-1
D: .
DNA: TGTGCCAGCAGTGACAGGGGCCCGGGCTCTGGAAACACCATATATTTT
CDR3: CASSDRGPGSGNTIYF

size: .
J: TRBJ2-2
V: TRBV7-6
D: .
DNA: TGTGCCAGCAGCTTGGAGGACTATGGGACCGGGGAGCTGTTTTTT
CDR3: CASSLEDYGTGELFF

size: .
J: TRBJ2-7
V: TRBV6-1
D: TRBD1
DNA: TGTGCCAGCAGGAGGCAGGGGGATTACGAGCAGTACTTC
CDR3: CASRRQGDYEQYF

size: .
J: TRBJ2-5
V: TRBV6-5
D: TRBD1
DNA: TGTGCCAGCAGCCTCCAACAGGGGGCCGGAGAGACCCAGTACTTC
CDR3: CASSLQQGAGETQYF

size: .
J: TRBJ1-5
V: TRBV28
D: .
DNA: TGTGCCAGCAGTTTAACTGGCGTTTGGGGAGTTCAGCCCCAGCATTTT
CDR3: CASSLTGVWGVQPQHF

size: once
J: TRBJ1-5
V: TRBV19
D: TRBD1
DNA: TGTGCCAGTAGTATCCGGGTGTTAGTACCGGGACAGTTCCAAGGGGGGAATCAGCCCCAGCATTTT
CDR3: CASSIRVLVPGQFQGGNQPQHF

size: .
J: TRBJ2-1
V: TRBV4-2
D: TRBD2
DNA: TGTGCCAGCAGCCAAGATACGACTAGCGGGAGCTCCTACAATGAGCAGTTCTTC
CDR3: CASSQDTTSGSSYNEQFF

size: .
J: TRBJ2-7
V: TRBV18
D: .
DNA: TGTGCCAGCTCACCCCTTAACCAGGGCACCCTCTACGAGCAGTACTTC
CDR3: CASSPLNQGTLYEQYF

size: .
J: TRBJ1-1
V: TRBV19
D: TRBD1
DNA: TGTGCCAGTAGTGGACAGGTCGGGAACACTGAAGCTTTCTTT
CDR3: CASSGQVGNTEAFF

size: few
J: TRBJ1-1
V: TRBV6-5
D: TRBD1
DNA: TGTGCCAGCAGCCCCGGACAGGGGAACACTGAAGCTTTCTTT
CDR3: CASSPGQGNTEAFF

size: .
J: TRBJ2-7
V: TRBV10-3
D: TRBD1
DNA: TGTGCCATCAGGGGGGACAGGTACCTCTCCTACGAGCAGTACTTC
CDR3: CAIRGDRYLSYEQYF

size: .
J: TRBJ2-7
V: TRBV19
D: .
DNA: TGTGCCAGTACCCTGACAGGGGAGGGATTTTACGAGCAGTACTTC
CDR3: CASTLTGEGFYEQYF

size: .
J: TRBJ2-3
V: TRBV28
D: TRBD1
DNA: TGTGCCAGCAGTCTCCGAGCCAGGACAGGGGGGTCAGATACGCAGTATTTT
CDR3: CASSLRARTGGSDTQYF

size: .
J: TRBJ2-5
V: TRBV5-1
D: .
DNA: TGCGCCAGCAGCCGCAGGGATGGAGAGACCCAGTACTTC
CDR3: CASSRRDGETQYF

size: .
J: TRBJ2-5
V: TRBV25-1
D: TRBD2
DNA: TGTGCCAGCAGTGTATTTTCGGGAGGATCCCAAGAGACCCAGTACTTC
CDR3: CASSVFSGGSQETQYF

size: .
J: TRBJ2-2
V: TRBV5-1
D: .
DNA: TGCGCCAGCAGCCCACGGGTGTCCCAAGGGGACGGGGAGCTGTTTTTT
CDR3: CASSPRVSQGDGELFF

size: .
J: TRBJ1-2
V: TRBV28
D: TRBD1
DNA: TGTGCCAGCAGTTTTGGGACAGGGACCGGCTACACCTTC
CDR3: CASSFGTGTGYTF

size: .
J: TRBJ1-5
V: TRBV28
D: .
DNA: TGTGCCAGCACCCTTCCGGGGTGGGGAGGGCAGCCCCAGCATTTT
CDR3: CASTLPGWGGQPQHF

size: few
J: TRBJ2-3
V: TRBV28
D: .
DNA: TGTGCCAGCAGTGGCGGCTTGGATACGCAGTATTTT
CDR3: CASSGGLDTQYF

size: .
J: TRBJ2-7
V: TRBV7-9
D: TRBD2
DNA: TGTGCCAGCAGCCCCTTGGGCGGGAGGGCCCACGAGCAGTACTTC
CDR3: CASSPLGGRAHEQYF

size: .
J: TRBJ1-3
V: TRBV15
D: .
DNA: TGTGCCACCAGGAGGGGCGGGAGCTCTGGAAACACCATATATTTT
CDR3: CATRRGGSSGNTIYF

size: .
J: TRBJ1-5
V: TRBV7-3
D: .
DNA: TGTGCCAGCATCCTAATCTGGTTTAGCAATCAGCCCCAGCATTTT
CDR3: CASILIWFSNQPQHF

size: once
J: TRBJ2-1
V: TRBV9
D: TRBD2
DNA: TGTGCCAGCAGCCCCGGACTAGCAGCCTACAACGAGCAGTTCTTC
CDR3: CASSPGLAAYNEQFF

size: .
J: TRBJ2-2
V: TRBV9
D: .
DNA: TGTGCCAGCGAGGAGCGTGTCACCGGGGAGCTGTTTTTT
CDR3: CASEERVTGELFF

size: .
J: TRBJ2-3
V: TRBV5-1
D: .
DNA: TGCGCCAGCAGCTTACAGGGAGAAACAGATACGCAGTATTTT
CDR3: CASSLQGETDTQYF

size: .
J: TRBJ2-3
V: TRBV21-1
D: .
DNA: TGTGCCAGCAGGGCAGGGCCTAGCACAGATACGCAGTATTTT
CDR3: CASRAGPSTDTQYF

size: .
J: TRBJ1-2
V: TRBV5-1
D: TRBD1
DNA: TGCGCCAGCAGCTCGGGGACAGGGCAATTTGGCTACACCTTC
CDR3: CASSSGTGQFGYTF

size: .
J: TRBJ2-7
V: TRBV7-6
D: .
DNA: TGTGCCAGCACCTCCGAGGCAGGAGGATACGAGCAGTACTTC
CDR3: CASTSEAGGYEQYF

size: .
J: TRBJ2-1
V: TRBV5-6
D: TRBD2
DNA: TGTGCCAGCAGCTTCGGACTAGCGGGACGCAATGAGCAGTTCTTC
CDR3: CASSFGLAGRNEQFF

size: .
J: TRBJ1-1
V: TRBV5-1
D: .
DNA: TGCGCCAGCAGCTTGGGTCCCTATTGGGAACAGGCTGAAGCTTTCTTT
CDR3: CASSLGPYWEQAEAFF